Listed below are T cell receptor beta chains from one sample, sequenced in a study of response to subunit inactivated influenza vaccine. TCRdb re-analysed the RT-PCR reads in MiXCR, keeping a single row per CDR3 protein. The table has about 540,000 distinct CDR3 sequences, under 30% seen once. These data also formed part of another study, on T cells expressing NK-cell markers.

The sequenced sample was CD4+ T cells sorted from PBMCs, obtained roughly 12 days after vaccination. Receptors were obtained from a man aged 45-65 years who received an inactivated influenza vaccine. Both conserved end residues are part of each CDR3. D genes are given only for firm matches. For some rows the clone size is stated as once, few or many, or as a class when expanded; others skip it.

J gene	clone size	V gene	D gene	CDR3 protein	CDR3 DNA
TRBJ2-7	few	TRBV7-2	.	CASSSQGIGRNYEQYF	TGTGCCAGCAGCTCACAGGGAATAGGTCGTAATTACGAGCAGTACTTC
TRBJ1-5	few	TRBV30	.	CAWSGRANQPQHF	TGTGCCTGGAGCGGTAGGGCAAATCAGCCCCAGCATTTT
TRBJ1-5	.	TRBV11-2	TRBD1	CASSYEGQGTLRSSQPQHF	TGTGCCAGCAGCTACGAGGGACAGGGTACTTTGAGGAGCAGTCAGCCCCAGCATTTT
TRBJ2-7	.	TRBV10-1	TRBD2	CASHGGDEQYF	TGCGCCAGTCACGGGGGGGACGAGCAGTACTTC
TRBJ2-7	.	TRBV5-1	.	CASSLAEPSYEQYF	TGCGCCAGCAGCTTGGCCGAGCCCTCCTACGAGCAGTACTTC
TRBJ2-7	.	TRBV10-3	.	CAISESRGNDEQYF	TGTGCCATCAGTGAGTCGCGAGGGAATGACGAGCAGTACTTC
TRBJ2-5	.	TRBV7-2	.	CASSVGIGAETQYF	TGTGCCAGCAGCGTAGGAATTGGGGCGGAGACCCAGTACTTC
TRBJ2-1	once	TRBV28	.	CASSRNRGSTYNEQFF	TGTGCCAGCAGCCGAAATAGGGGGTCAACCTACAATGAGCAGTTCTTC
TRBJ2-7	many	TRBV12-3/TRBV12-4	TRBD1	CASSPRTGSLEQYF	TGTGCCAGCAGCCCTAGGACAGGGTCGCTCGAGCAGTACTTC
TRBJ2-3	few	TRBV28	.	CASRSRNYTDTQYF	TGTGCCAGCAGGTCTAGGAATTATACAGATACGCAGTATTTT
TRBJ2-1	.	TRBV9	.	CASSVIERSEQFF	TGTGCCAGCAGCGTAATTGAGAGGTCTGAGCAGTTCTTC
TRBJ1-1	.	TRBV28	.	CASSPSFGANTEAFF	TGTGCCAGCAGTCCATCTTTTGGAGCGAACACTGAAGCTTTCTTT
TRBJ1-2	few	TRBV7-7	.	CASSPGPGFGYTF	TGTGCTAGCAGCCCCGGTCCGGGGTTTGGCTACACCTTC